The source of this TCR beta chain is a study of shared clonotypes between healthy human individuals. This CDR3 spans 14 amino acids. V lost 2 bases, J lost 4 bases, and 4 bases stayed unmatched. The germline V gene has CDR1 MNHEY and CDR2 SMNVEV (reference sequence). CD8 cells regarded as naive lacked CD45RO, were positively chosen for CCR7, and omitted terminally differentiated effector memory CD45RA+ cells. Profiling relied on immunoSEQ multiplex PCR, and the TCRdb table lists in-frame clones only, not all of them. This sample has about 2.2 million clones, with 85% to 95% found just once. Sequencing used naive CD8+ T cells from PBMCs. The chain has TRBV27 and TRBJ2-5, with 7 bases aligning to TRBD2. The receptor was isolated from a young man in good health. Some clones in this sample may be carry-over from other donors' samples. For the CDR3, the DNA is TGTGCCAGCAGTTTAGGAGGGGAGGGAGAGACCCAGTACTTC. Translated: CASSLGGEGETQYF.